This T cell receptor (beta chain) was documented in a study of blood T cell repertoires in COVID-19. Source study methods: How many nucleated cells were present was estimated from reference gene primer amplification. The table came from immunoSEQ multiplex PCR; TCRdb's copy has only in-frame clones and leaves some out. V and J calls and clone size follow that table, whereas D and trimming were derived from the DNA. The top ten clones hold 1.1% of a sample with around 260,000 clones, about 93% of them seen once. The CDR3 spans 14 residues. Germline CDR1 is SNHLY and CDR2 is FYNNEI. Unmatched junction bases numbered 5, after V lost 7 bases and J lost 3 bases. Clinical history as reported by participants underpinned cohort assignment. Each recovered donor of Cohort 3 presented with two negative PCRs, clearance, or symptom resolution.

This chain joins TRBV2 and TRBJ1-2, with 10 nucleotides matching TRBD1. The specimen sequenced was PBMCs or T cells enriched from blood (not recorded which). The TCR originated in a woman in her thirties who had recovered from COVID-19. The DNA of the CDR3 is TGTGCCAGCACCGGGACAGGGGTGGACTATGGCTACACCTTC. Translated, it gives CASTGTGVDYGYTF.